Sequencing of this T cell receptor (beta chain) was carried out in a study of graft-versus-host responses after intestinal transplantation. The overall study: Multivisceral, liver-intestinal, or isolated intestinal grafts were transplanted into recipients. Recipients across the board were started on anti-thymocyte globulin induction, then kept on tacrolimus and steroids for around three years.

Method: immunoSEQ multiplex PCR; TCRdb's copy keeps in-frame clones and lacks some. In the table there are tens of thousands of clones, roughly 89% of which are singletons. The CDR3 spans 15 residues. Germline V gene data show CDR1 as MGHRA and CDR2 as YSYEKL. Trimming took 6 bases from V and 0 from J, leaving 15 bases between them. The material was PBMCs, obtained about 93 weeks after intestinal transplant. The TCR originated in a human patient who received an intestinal transplant, so some T cells may come from the graft donor. The chain combines TRBV4-1 with TRBJ2-7, with D unresolved. CDR3 sequence reads: CASRPDLLGSYEQYF. The CDR3 DNA reads TGCGCCAGCAGACCCGATCTATTGGGCTCCTACGAGCAGTACTTC.